This T cell receptor beta chain was obtained from a study of T cell responses to AZD1222 COVID-19 vaccine. Method: immunoSEQ multiplex PCR; TCRdb's copy keeps in-frame clones and lacks some. Found here are approximately 67,000 clones, approximately 81% of them singletons; the top ten hold roughly 20%. Details on this clone: Its matching antigen is unknown.

Study-level points and caveats: Among vaccine-associated CD4 TCRs, coverage spanned spike, with dominance at 160-218 and 743-854.

V gave up 3 bases and J gave up 2 bases, with 14 bases separating them. This CDR3 comprises 16 residues. The germline V gene encodes CDR1 KGHSH and CDR2 LQKENI. The TCR sequence derives from an adult in good health. The chain is built from TRBV18 and TRBJ2-1, with D unresolved. The material sequenced was peripheral blood, taken on day 0 of AZD1222 vaccination. For the CDR3, the DNA is TGTGCCAGCTCACCTGGTTCAGGTATTACCTACAATGAGCAGTTCTTC. This sequence encodes CASSPGSGITYNEQFF.